This T cell receptor beta chain was sequenced in a study of T cell responses to AZD1222 COVID-19 vaccine. Overall study context: Pooling was applied to second doses at about 4 or about 12 weeks. Study-level points and caveats: Repertoires in all cases were sampled only once the peak T cell response had passed.

As to this clone: No antigen is known for it.

The V gene's germline CDR1 is MNHEY and CDR2 SVGAGI. V lost 6 bases and J 1 base, leaving 9 bases between the germline ends. The CDR3 totals 14 residues. TCRdb's table, derived via immunoSEQ multiplex PCR, lists solely in-frame clones and lacks some. The table includes roughly 170,000 clones, about 85% detected once. This specimen consisted of peripheral blood, obtained on day 0 of AZD1222 vaccination. This sequence originates from an adult in good health. The chain employs TRBV6-5 and TRBJ2-2; D uncertain. The CDR3 loop reads CASRPGLNTGELFF. The CDR3 DNA sequence: TGTGCCAGCAGACCGGGTCTGAACACCGGGGAGCTGTTTTTT.